This T cell receptor beta chain stems from a study of blood T cells in healthy people across ages. Study-level points and caveats: Donors of long life had a larger count of naive CD4+ cells and greater diversity than aged donors. Possibly, changes in expanded clonotypes were confounded because donor CMV status was unknown.

Isolated per sample were at least 7 million PBMCs. Combining a sample-barcoded 5' primer with a J-beta primer mix, a second PCR ran for roughly 6 to 11 cycles. A template-switch adaptor containing 12 random nucleotides labeled each cDNA molecule. Via MiXCR, TCRdb re-called the 5' RACE reads, giving one row per CDR3 protein. The profile shows 1 million to 1.2 million distinct CDR3 sequences, 35% to 45% of them singletons. After removal of 8 bases from V and 6 bases from J, the junction contained 10 bases not matched to a gene. This CDR3 is 15 amino acids long. CDR1 is GTSNPN and CDR2 is SVGIG in the germline V gene (reference sequence). In the case of this clonotype: The antigen is not known.

This sequence originates from a man aged 18-30 years in good health. Source material: blood. The chain recombines TRBV30 with TRBJ2-3; TRBD2 matches 14 bases. The CDR3 reads CAGTSGGLIPDTQYF. CDR3 bases: TGTGCCGGGACTAGCGGGGGCCTAATTCCGGATACGCAGTATTTT.